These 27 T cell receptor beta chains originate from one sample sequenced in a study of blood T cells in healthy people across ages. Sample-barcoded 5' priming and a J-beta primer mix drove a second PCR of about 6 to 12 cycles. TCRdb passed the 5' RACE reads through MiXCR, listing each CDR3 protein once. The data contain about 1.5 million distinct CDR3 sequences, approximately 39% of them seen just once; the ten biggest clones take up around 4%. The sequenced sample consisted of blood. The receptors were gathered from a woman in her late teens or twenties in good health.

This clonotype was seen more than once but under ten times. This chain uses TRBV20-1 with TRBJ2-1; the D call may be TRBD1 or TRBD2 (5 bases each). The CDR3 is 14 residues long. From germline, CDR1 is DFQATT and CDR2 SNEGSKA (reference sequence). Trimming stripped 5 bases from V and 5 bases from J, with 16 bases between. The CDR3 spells CSALPGALDNEQFF. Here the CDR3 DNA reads TGCAGTGCTCTTCCCGGGGCGCTCGACAATGAGCAGTTCTTC.

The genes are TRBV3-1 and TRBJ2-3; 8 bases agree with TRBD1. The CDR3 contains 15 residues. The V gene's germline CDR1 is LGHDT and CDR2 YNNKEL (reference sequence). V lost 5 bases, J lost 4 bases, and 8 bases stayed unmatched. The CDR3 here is CASSDRDRSADTQYF. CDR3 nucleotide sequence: TGTGCCAGCAGCGACCGGGACAGGAGCGCAGATACGCAGTATTTT.

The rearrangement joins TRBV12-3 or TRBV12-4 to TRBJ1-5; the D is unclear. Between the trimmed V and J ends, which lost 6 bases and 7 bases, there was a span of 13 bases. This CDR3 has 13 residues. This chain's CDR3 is CASRDTQQQPQHF. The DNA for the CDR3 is TGTGCCAGCAGAGACACTCAACAGCAGCCCCAGCATTTT.

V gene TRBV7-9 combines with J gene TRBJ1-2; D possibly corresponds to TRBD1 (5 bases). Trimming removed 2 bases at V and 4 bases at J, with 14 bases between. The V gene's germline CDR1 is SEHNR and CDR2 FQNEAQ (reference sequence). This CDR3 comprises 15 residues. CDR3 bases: TGTGCCAGCAGCTTACTGACAGACCCTATCTATGGCTACACCTTC. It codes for CASSLLTDPIYGYTF. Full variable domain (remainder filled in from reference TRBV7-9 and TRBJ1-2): DTGVSQNPRHKITKRGQNVTFRCDPISEHNRLYWYRQTLGQGPEFLTYFQNEAQLEKSRLLSDRFSAERPKGSFSTLEIQRTEQGDSAMYLCASSLLTDPIYGYTFGSGTRLTVV.

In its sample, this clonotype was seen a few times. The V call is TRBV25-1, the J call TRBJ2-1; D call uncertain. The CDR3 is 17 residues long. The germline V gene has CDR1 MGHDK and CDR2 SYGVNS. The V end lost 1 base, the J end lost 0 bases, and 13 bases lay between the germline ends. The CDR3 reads CASSESVDSSSYNEQFF. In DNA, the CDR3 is TGTGCCAGCAGTGAATCAGTGGATTCGAGCTCCTACAATGAGCAGTTCTTC.

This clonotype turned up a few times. The CDR3 nucleotides are TGTGCCAGCAGCCAAGGGAGGCTTCATGAGCAGTTCTTC. Its translation: CASSQGRLHEQFF. The chain employs TRBV3-1 and TRBJ2-1; D perhaps matches TRBD2 (5 bases). Germline CDR1 LGHDT, CDR2 YNNKEL (reference sequence). Between the trimmed V and J ends, which lost 1 base and 8 bases, there was a span of 9 bases. The CDR3 spans 13 residues.

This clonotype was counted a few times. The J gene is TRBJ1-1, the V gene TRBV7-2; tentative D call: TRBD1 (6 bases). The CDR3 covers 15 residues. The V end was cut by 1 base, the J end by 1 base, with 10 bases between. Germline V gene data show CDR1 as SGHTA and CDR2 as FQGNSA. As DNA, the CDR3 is TGTGCCAGCAGCTTAGAACGCAGGGGGAACACTGAAGCTTTCTTT. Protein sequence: CASSLERRGNTEAFF.

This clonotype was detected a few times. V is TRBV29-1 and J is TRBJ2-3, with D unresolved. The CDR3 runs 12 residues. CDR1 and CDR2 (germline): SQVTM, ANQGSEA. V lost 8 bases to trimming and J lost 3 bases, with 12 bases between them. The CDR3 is CSPGAATDTQYF. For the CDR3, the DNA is TGCAGCCCCGGTGCGGCAACAGATACGCAGTATTTT.

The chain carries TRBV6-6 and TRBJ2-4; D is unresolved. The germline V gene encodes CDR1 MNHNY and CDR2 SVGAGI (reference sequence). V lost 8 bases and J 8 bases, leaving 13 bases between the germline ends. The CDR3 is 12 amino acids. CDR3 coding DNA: TGTGCCAGCCTAGGGTTTGCCGACATTCAGTACTTC. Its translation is CASLGFADIQYF.

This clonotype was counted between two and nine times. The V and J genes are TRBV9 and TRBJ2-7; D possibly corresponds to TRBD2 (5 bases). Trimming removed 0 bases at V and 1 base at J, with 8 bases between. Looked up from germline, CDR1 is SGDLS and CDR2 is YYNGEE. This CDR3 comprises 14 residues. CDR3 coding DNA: TGTGCCAGCAGCGTAGGCCGGACTTCCTACGAGCAGTACTTC. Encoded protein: CASSVGRTSYEQYF.

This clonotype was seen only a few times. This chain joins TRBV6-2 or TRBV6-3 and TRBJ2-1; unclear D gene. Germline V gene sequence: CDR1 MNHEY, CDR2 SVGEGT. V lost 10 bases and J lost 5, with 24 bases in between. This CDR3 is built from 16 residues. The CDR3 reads CAISISNFRPNNEQFF. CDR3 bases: TGTGCCATCTCCATCTCCAATTTTAGACCGAACAATGAGCAGTTCTTC.

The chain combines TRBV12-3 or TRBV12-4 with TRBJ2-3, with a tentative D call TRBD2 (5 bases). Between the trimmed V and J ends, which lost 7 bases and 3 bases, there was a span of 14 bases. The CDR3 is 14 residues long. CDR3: CASTLGVSTDTQYF. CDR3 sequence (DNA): TGTGCCAGCACCTTGGGAGTTTCGACAGATACGCAGTATTTT.

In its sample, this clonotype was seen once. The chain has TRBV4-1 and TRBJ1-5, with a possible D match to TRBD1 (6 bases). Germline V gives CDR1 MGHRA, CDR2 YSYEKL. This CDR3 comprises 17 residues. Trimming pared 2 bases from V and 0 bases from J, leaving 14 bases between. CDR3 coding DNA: TGCGCCAGCAGCCAAATACAGGGCAGGTATAGCAATCAGCCCCAGCATTTT. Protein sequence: CASSQIQGRYSNQPQHF.

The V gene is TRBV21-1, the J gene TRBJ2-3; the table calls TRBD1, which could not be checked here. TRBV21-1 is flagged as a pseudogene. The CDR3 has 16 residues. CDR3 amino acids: CASSTRGPRGTDTQYF. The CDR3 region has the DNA TGTGCCAGCAGCACCAGAGGCCCCAGGGGAACAGATACGCAGTATTTT.

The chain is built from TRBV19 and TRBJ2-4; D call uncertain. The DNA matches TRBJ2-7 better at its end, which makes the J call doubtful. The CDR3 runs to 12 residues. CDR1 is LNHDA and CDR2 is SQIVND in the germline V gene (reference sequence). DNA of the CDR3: TGTGCCAGTAGTACCCTGGGGTACGAGCAGTACTTC. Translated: CASSTLGYEQYF.

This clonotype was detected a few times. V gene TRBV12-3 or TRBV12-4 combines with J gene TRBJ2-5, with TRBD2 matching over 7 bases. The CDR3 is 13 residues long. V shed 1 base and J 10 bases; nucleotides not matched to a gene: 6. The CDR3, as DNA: TGTGCCAGCAGTTTAGGGACACCGGGGGGCCAGTACTTC. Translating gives CASSLGTPGGQYF.

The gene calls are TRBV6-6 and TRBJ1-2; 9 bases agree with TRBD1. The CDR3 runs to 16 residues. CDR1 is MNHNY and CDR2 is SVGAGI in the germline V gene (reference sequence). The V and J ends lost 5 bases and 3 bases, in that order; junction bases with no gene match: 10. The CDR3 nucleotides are TGTGCCAGCAGTCCCGAAGGACAGGGGATGTACTATGGCTACACCTTC. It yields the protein CASSPEGQGMYYGYTF.

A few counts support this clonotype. The CDR3 DNA is TGTGCCAGCAGGGTAGCGGGAGGAGTCTACAATGAGCAGTTCTTC. Protein product: CASRVAGGVYNEQFF. The chain employs TRBV6-5 and TRBJ2-1; 10 positions match TRBD2. The CDR3 is 15 amino acids. V lost 6 bases and J lost 3; bases outside the gene matches: 5. Germline V gene sequence: CDR1 MNHEY, CDR2 SVGAGI.

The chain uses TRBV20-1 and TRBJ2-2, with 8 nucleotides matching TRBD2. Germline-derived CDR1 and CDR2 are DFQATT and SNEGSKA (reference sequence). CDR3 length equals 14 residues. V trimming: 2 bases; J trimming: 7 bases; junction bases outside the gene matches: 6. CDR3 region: CSARTTGRVGELFF. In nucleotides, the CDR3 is TGCAGTGCTAGAACCACCGGGAGGGTCGGGGAGCTGTTTTTT.

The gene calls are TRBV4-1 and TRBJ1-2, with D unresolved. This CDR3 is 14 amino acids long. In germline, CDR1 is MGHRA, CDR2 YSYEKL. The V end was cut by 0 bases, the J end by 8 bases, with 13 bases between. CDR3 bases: TGCGCCAGCAGCCAAGATCCAGGTGTGGGGGGCTACACCTTC. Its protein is CASSQDPGVGGYTF.

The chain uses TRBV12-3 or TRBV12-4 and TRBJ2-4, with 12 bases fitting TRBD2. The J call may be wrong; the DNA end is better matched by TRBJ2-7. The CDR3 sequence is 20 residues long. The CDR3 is CASSPQAVHIRLAGVSEQYF. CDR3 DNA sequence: TGTGCCAGCAGTCCACAGGCAGTTCATATTCGACTAGCGGGAGTAAGCGAGCAGTACTTC.

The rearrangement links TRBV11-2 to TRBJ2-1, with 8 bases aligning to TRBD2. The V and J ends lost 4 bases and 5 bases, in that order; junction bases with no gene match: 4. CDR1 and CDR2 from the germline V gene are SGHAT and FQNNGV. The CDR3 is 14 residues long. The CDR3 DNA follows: TGTGCCAGCAGCTACGGGACTAGAGACAATGAGCAGTTCTTC. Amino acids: CASSYGTRDNEQFF. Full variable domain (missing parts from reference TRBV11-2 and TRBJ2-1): EAGVAQSPRYKIIEKRQSVAFWCNPISGHATLYWYQQILGQGPKLLIQFQNNGVVDDSQLPKDRFSAERLKGVDSTLKIQPAKLEDSAVYLCASSYGTRDNEQFFGPGTRLTVL.

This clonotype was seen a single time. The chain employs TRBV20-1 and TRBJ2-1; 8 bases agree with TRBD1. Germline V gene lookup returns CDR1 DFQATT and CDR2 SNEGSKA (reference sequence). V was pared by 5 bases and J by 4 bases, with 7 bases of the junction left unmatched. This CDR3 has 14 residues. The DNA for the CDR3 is TGCAGTGCTGACCGGGGACAGGTATACAATGAGCAGTTCTTC. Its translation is CSADRGQVYNEQFF.

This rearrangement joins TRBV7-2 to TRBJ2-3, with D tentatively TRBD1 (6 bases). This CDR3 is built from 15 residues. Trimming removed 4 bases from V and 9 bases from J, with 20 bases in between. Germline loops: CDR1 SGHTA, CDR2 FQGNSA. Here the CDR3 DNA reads TGTGCCAGCAGCTCCGGGCAAAACAGGGTGGAGACGCAGTATTTT. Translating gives CASSSGQNRVETQYF.

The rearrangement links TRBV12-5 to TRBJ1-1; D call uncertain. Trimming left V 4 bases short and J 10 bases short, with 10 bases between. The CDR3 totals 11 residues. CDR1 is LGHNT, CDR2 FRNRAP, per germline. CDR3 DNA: TGTGCTAGTGGTTCCGGACGAGGAGCTTTCTTT. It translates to CASGSGRGAFF.

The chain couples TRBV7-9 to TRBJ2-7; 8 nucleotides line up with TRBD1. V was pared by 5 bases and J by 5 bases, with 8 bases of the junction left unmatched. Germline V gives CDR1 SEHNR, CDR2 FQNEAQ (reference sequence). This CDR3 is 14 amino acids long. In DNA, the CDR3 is TGTGCCAGCAGCCCCGGGACAGGTACCGACGAGCAGTACTTC. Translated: CASSPGTGTDEQYF.

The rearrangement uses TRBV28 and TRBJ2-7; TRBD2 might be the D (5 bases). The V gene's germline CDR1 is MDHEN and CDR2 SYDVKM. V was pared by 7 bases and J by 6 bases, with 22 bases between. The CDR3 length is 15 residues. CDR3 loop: CASIDGLTRVSEQYF. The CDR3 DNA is TGTGCCAGCATCGACGGGCTTACTAGGGTCTCCGAGCAGTACTTC.